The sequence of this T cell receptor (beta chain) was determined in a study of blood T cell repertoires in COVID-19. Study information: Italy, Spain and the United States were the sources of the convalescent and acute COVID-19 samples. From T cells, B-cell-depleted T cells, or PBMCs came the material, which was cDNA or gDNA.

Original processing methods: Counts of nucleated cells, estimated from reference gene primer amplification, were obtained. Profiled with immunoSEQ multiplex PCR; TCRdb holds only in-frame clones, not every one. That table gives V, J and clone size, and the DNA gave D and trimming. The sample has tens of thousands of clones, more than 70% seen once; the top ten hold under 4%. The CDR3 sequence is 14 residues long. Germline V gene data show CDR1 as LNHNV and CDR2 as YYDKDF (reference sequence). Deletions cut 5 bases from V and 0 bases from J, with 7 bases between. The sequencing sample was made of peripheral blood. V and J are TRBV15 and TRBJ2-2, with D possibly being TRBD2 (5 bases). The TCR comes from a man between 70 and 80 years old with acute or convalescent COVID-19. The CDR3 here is CATSPAANTGELFF. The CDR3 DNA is TGTGCCACCAGCCCAGCGGCGAACACCGGGGAGCTGTTTTTT.